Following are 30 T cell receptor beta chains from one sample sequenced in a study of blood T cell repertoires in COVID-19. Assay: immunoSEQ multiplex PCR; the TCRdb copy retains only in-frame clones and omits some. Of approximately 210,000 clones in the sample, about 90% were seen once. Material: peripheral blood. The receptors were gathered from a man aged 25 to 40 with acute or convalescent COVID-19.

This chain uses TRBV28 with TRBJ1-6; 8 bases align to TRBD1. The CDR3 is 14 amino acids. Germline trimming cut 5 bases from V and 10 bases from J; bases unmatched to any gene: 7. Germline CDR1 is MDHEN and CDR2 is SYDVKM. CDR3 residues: CASSPQGALSPLHF. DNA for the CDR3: TGTGCCAGCAGTCCCCAGGGGGCTTTGTCACCCCTCCACTTT.

CDR3 in amino acids: CASSRDMNSPLHF. In DNA, the CDR3 is TGTGCCAGCAGTCGGGACATGAATTCACCCCTCCACTTT. The chain employs TRBV12-3 or TRBV12-4 and TRBJ1-6; TRBD1 is a possible D gene (6 bases). CDR3 length: 13 residues. V shed 5 bases and J shed 7 bases, with 9 bases lying between them.

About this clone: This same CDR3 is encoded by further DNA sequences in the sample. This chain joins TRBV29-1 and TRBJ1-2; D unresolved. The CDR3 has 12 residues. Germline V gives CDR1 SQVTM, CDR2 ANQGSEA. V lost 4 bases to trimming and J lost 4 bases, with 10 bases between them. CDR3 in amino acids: CSVARAGYGYTF. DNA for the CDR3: TGCAGCGTTGCAAGGGCGGGCTATGGCTACACCTTC.

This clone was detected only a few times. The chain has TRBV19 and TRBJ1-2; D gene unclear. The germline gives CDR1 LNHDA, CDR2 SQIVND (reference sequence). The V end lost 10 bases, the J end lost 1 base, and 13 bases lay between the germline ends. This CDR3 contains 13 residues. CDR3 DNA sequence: TGTGCCACCCGAGCCCGCGGTAACTATGGCTACACCTTC. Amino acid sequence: CATRARGNYGYTF. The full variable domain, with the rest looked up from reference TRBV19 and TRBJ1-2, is DGGITQSPKYLFRKEGQNVTLSCEQNLNHDAMYWYRQDPGQGLRLIYYSQIVNDFQKGDIAEGYSVSREKKESFPLTVTSAQKNPTAFYLCATRARGNYGYTFGSGTRLTVV.

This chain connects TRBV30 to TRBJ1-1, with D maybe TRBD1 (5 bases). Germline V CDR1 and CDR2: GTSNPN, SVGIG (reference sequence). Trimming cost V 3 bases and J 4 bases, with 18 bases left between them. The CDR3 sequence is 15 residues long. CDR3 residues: CAWSYMGWGGTEAFF. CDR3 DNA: TGTGCCTGGAGCTACATGGGTTGGGGGGGCACTGAAGCTTTCTTT.

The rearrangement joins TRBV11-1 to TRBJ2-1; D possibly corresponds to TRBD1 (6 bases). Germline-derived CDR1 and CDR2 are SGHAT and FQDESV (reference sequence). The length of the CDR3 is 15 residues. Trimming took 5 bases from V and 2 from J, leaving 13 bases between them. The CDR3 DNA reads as TGTGCCAGCAGCCTCACCGGGACACCCTACAATGAGCAGTTCTTC. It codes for CASSLTGTPYNEQFF.

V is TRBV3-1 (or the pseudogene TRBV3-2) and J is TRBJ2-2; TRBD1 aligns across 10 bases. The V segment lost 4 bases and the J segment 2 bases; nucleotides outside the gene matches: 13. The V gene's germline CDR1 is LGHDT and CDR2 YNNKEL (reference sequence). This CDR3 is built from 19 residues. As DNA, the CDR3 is TGTGCCAGCAGCCCAACCGGGGGACAGGGGAGTTCTAACACCGGGGAGCTGTTTTTT. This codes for CASSPTGGQGSSNTGELFF.

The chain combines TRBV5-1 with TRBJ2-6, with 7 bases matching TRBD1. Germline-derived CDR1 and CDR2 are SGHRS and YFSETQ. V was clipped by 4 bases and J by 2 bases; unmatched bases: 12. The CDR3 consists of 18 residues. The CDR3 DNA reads TGCGCCAGCAGCGAGTCATGGACAGGTCAGGCTGGGGCCAACGTCCTGACTTTC. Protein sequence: CASSESWTGQAGANVLTF.

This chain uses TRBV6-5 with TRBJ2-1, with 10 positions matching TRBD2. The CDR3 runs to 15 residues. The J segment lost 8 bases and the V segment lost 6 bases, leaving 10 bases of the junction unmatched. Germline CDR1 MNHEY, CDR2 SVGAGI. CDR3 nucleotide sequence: TGTGCCAGCAGATACAAGCGGGAGGGCACGGATGAGCAGTTCTTC. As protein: CASRYKREGTDEQFF.

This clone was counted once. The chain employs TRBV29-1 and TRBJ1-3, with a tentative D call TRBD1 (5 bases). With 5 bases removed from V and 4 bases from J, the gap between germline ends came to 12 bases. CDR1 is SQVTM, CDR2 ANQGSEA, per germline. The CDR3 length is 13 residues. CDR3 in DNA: TGCAGCGTTCAGGGTTCGGCCGGAAACACCATATATTTT. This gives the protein CSVQGSAGNTIYF. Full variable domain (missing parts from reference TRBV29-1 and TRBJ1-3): SAVISQKPSRDICQRGTSLTIQCQVDSQVTMMFWYRQQPGQSLTLIATANQGSEATYESGFVIDKFPISRPNLTFSTLTVSNMSPEDSSIYLCSVQGSAGNTIYFGEGSWLTVV.

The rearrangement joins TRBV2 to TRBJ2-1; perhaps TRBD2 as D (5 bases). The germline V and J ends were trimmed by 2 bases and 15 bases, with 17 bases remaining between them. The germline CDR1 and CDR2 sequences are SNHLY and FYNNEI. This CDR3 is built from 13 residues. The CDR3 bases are TGTGCCAGCAGTGAACATCAAGCGGTAGCTAGGTTCTTC. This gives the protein CASSEHQAVARFF.

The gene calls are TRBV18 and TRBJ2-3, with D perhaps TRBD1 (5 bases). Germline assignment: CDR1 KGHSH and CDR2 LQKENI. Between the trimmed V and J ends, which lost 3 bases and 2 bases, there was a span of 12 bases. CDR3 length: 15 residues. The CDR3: CASSPLQVNTDTQYF. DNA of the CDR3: TGTGCCAGCTCACCCCTACAGGTTAACACAGATACGCAGTATTTT.

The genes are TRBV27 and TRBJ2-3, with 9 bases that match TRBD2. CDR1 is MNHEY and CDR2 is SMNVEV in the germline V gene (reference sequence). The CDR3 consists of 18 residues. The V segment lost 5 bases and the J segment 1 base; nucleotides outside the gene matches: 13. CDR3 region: CASSPPPGVAGGTDTQYF. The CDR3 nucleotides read TGTGCCAGCAGTCCACCGCCGGGAGTAGCGGGAGGCACAGATACGCAGTATTTT.

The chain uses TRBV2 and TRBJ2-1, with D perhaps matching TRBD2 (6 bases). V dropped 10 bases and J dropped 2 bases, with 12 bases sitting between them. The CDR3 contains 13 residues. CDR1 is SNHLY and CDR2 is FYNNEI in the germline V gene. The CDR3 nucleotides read TGTGCCACCTGGGACTTAACCTACAATGAGCAGTTCTTC. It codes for CATWDLTYNEQFF. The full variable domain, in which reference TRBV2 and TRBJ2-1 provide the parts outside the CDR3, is EPEVTQTPSHQVTQMGQEVILRCVPISNHLYFYWYRQILGQKVEFLVSFYNNEISEKSEIFDDQFSVERPDGSNFTLKIRSTKLEDSAMYFCATWDLTYNEQFFGPGTRLTVL.

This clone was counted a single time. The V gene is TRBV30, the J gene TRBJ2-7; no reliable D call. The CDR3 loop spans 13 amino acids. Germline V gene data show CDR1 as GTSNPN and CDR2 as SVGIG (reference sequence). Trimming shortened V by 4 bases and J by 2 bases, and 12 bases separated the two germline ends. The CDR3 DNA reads TGTGCCTGGACCTCCTCCCGGGCCTACGAGCAGTACTTC. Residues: CAWTSSRAYEQYF.

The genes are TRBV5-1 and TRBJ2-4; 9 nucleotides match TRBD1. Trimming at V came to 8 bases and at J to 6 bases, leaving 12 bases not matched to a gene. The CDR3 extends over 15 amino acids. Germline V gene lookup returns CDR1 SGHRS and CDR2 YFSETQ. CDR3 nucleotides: TGCGCCAGTAAGCCGGGACAGGGTTCGGGAAACATTCAGTACTTC. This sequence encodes CASKPGQGSGNIQYF.

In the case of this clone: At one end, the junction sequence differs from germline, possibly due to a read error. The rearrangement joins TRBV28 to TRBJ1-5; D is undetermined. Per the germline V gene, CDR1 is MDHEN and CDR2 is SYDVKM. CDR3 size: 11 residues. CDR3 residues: CATSPIGPQHF. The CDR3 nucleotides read TGTGCCACCAGTCCAATCGGGCCCCAGCATTTT.

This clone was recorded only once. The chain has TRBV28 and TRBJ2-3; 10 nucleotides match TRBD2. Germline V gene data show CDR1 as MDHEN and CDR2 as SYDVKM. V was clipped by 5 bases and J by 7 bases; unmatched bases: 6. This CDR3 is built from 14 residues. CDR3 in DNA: TGTGCCAGCAGTAGAGCGGGAGGGGGGAATACGCAGTATTTT. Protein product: CASSRAGGGNTQYF.

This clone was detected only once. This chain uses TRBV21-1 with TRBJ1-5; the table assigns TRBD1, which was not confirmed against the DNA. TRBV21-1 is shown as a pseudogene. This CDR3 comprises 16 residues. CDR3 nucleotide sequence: TGTGCCAGCAGCAAAGATAAGGGACAGGGACATCAGCCCCAGCATTTT. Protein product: CASSKDKGQGHQPQHF.

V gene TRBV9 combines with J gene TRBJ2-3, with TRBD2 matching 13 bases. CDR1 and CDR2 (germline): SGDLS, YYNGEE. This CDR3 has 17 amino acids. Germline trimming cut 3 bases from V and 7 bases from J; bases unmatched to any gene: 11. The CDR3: CASSEAGLAGTFYTQYF. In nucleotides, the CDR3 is TGTGCCAGCAGCGAGGCGGGACTAGCGGGAACGTTTTATACGCAGTATTTT.

DNA for the CDR3: TGTGCCAGCAGCCAAGATCGAGGGGGTACTAGCACAGATACGCAGTATTTT. Protein sequence: CASSQDRGGTSTDTQYF. The chain links TRBV3-1 (or the pseudogene TRBV3-2) to TRBJ2-3, with D possibly being TRBD1 (6 bases). Deletions cut 0 bases from V and 0 bases from J, with 13 bases between. The CDR3 loop spans 17 amino acids. The V gene's germline CDR1 is LGHDT and CDR2 YNNKEL (reference sequence).

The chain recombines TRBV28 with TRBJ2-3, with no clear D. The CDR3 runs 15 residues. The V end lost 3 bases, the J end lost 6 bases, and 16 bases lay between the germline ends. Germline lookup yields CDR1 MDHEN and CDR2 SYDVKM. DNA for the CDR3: TGTGCCAGCAGTTTGTCAGGCCCCCTAAGGGATACGCAGTATTTT. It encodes CASSLSGPLRDTQYF.

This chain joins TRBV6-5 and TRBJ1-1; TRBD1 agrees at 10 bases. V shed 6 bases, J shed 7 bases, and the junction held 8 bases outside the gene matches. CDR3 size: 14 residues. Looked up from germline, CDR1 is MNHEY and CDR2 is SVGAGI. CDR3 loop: CASSRGQGGIEAFF. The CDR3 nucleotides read TGTGCCAGCAGCCGCGGACAGGGGGGGATTGAAGCTTTCTTT.

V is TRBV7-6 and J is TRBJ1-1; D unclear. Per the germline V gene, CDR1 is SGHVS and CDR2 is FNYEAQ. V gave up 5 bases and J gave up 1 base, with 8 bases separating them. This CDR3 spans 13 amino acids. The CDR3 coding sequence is TGTGCCAGCAGCCGGGAGGGGAACACTGAAGCTTTCTTT. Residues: CASSREGNTEAFF.

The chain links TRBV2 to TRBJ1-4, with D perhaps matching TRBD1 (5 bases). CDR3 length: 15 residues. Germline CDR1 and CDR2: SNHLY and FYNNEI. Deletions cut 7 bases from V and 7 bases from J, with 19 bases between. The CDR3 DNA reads TGTGCCAGCACTGCCGTTGGAGGGAGGGGTGAAAAACTGTTTTTT. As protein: CASTAVGGRGEKLFF. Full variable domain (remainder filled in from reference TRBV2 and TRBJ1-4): EPEVTQTPSHQVTQMGQEVILRCVPISNHLYFYWYRQILGQKVEFLVSFYNNEISEKSEIFDDQFSVERPDGSNFTLKIRSTKLEDSAMYFCASTAVGGRGEKLFFGSGTQLSVL.

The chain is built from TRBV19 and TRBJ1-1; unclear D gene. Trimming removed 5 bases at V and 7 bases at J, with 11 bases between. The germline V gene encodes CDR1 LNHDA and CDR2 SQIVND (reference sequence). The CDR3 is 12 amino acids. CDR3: CASSLGTIEAFF. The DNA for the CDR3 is TGTGCCAGTAGTCTAGGAACTATTGAAGCTTTCTTT. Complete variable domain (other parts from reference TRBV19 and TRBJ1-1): DGGITQSPKYLFRKEGQNVTLSCEQNLNHDAMYWYRQDPGQGLRLIYYSQIVNDFQKGDIAEGYSVSREKKESFPLTVTSAQKNPTAFYLCASSLGTIEAFFGQGTRLTVV.

The CDR3 loop is CASSLVRREKLFF. As DNA, the CDR3 is TGTGCCAGCAGTTTAGTCAGGAGGGAAAAACTGTTTTTT. This sequence joins TRBV28 and TRBJ1-4, with D hard to call. The CDR3 loop spans 13 amino acids. Looked up from germline, CDR1 is MDHEN and CDR2 is SYDVKM. The V gene lost 2 bases and the J gene lost 8 bases, with 9 bases spanning the gap.

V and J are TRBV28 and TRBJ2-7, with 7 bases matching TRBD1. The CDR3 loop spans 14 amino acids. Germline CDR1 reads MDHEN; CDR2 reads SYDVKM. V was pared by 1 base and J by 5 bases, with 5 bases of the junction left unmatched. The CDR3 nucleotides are TGTGCCAGCAGTTTATACAGGGGAGTGAACGAGCAGTACTTC. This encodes CASSLYRGVNEQYF.

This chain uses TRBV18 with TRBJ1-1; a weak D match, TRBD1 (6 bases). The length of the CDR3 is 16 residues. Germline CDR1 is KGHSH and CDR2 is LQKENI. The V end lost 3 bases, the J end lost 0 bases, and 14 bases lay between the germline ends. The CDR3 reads CASSPLGGGVNTEAFF. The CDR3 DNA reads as TGTGCCAGCTCACCGTTAGGGGGGGGCGTGAACACTGAAGCTTTCTTT.

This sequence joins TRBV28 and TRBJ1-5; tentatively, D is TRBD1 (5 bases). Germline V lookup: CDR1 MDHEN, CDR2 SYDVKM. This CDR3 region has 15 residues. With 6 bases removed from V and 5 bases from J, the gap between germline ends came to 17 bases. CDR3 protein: CASSVREGAYQPQHF. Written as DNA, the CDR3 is TGTGCCAGCAGCGTTAGGGAAGGGGCCTATCAGCCCCAGCATTTT.